Each of the 31 T cell receptor beta chains below was sequenced from the same sample in a study of blood T cell repertoires in COVID-19. Data came from immunoSEQ multiplex PCR; TCRdb stores just in-frame clones and leaves some out. In the table there are over 130,000 clones, 88% of which are singletons. The source material was peripheral blood. These receptors all stem from a human donor with COVID-19, enrolled during active disease. The donor label of this sample is uncertain.

DNA of the CDR3: TGTGCCAGCAGCGCCAGCGGGTCCAACGAGCAGTACTTC. It translates to CASSASGSNEQYF. The chain is built from TRBV9 and TRBJ2-7, with D possibly TRBD2 on 6 matching bases. V was cut by 3 bases and J by 5 bases, with 12 bases left in between. The germline gives CDR1 SGDLS, CDR2 YYNGEE. The CDR3 length is 13 residues. Complete variable domain (other parts from reference TRBV9 and TRBJ2-7): DSGVTQTPKHLITATGQRVTLRCSPRSGDLSVYWYQQSLDQGLQFLIQYYNGEERAKGNILERFSAQQFPDLHSELNLSSLELGDSALYFCASSASGSNEQYFGPGTRLTVT.

The V gene is TRBV5-1, the J gene TRBJ2-2; maybe TRBD2 (6 bases). V shed 4 bases and J shed 8 bases, with 21 bases lying between them. The CDR3 has 16 amino acids. Germline lookup yields CDR1 SGHRS and CDR2 YFSETQ. CDR3 protein: CASSLPMGGAKGELFF. CDR3 bases: TGCGCCAGCAGCCTCCCGATGGGCGGGGCGAAGGGGGAGCTGTTTTTT. The full variable domain, completed using reference TRBV5-1 and TRBJ2-2, is KAGVTQTPRYLIKTRGQQVTLSCSPISGHRSVSWYQQTPGQGLQFLFEYFSETQRNKGNFPGRFSGRQFSNSRSEMNVSTLELGDSALYLCASSLPMGGAKGELFFGEGSRLTVL.

V and J are TRBV19 and TRBJ2-2; 8 nucleotides line up with TRBD1. With 8 bases clipped from V and 4 bases from J, the junction kept 12 bases outside the gene matches. Germline values: CDR1 LNHDA, CDR2 SQIVND (reference sequence). The CDR3 extends over 16 amino acids. The CDR3 DNA follows: TGTGCCAGTTGGGGGGCGGCAGGGGGCTTCACCGGGGAGCTGTTTTTT. Its translation: CASWGAAGGFTGELFF.

This chain joins TRBV6-5 and TRBJ1-5; 7 bases match TRBD1. After removal of 8 bases from V and 5 bases from J, the junction contained 12 bases not matched to a gene. CDR3 size: 15 residues. Germline CDR1 reads MNHEY; CDR2 reads SVGAGI. The CDR3 spells CASGPLKGAHQPQHF. Written as DNA, the CDR3 is TGTGCCAGCGGACCCTTAAAGGGGGCTCATCAGCCCCAGCATTTT.

This rearrangement joins TRBV18 to TRBJ2-7; 8 nucleotides line up with TRBD1. Trimming took 4 bases from V and 7 from J; bases not matched to a gene: 9. CDR3 length equals 14 residues. Germline V lookup: CDR1 KGHSH, CDR2 LQKENI. The DNA for the CDR3 is TGTGCCAGCTCACTAGACAGGGGAGGCTTAGAGCAGTACTTC. Encoded protein: CASSLDRGGLEQYF.

The chain is built from TRBV9 and TRBJ2-4, with D tentatively TRBD2 (5 bases). Germline CDR1 SGDLS, CDR2 YYNGEE. The germline V and J ends were trimmed by 3 bases and 1 base, with 8 bases remaining between them. The CDR3 runs 14 residues. The CDR3 sequence: CASSAPGAKNIQYF. The CDR3 nucleotides read TGTGCCAGCAGCGCGCCGGGGGCCAAAAACATTCAGTACTTC.

The CDR3 loop is CASSLMAKSHNEQFF. DNA of the CDR3: TGTGCCAGCAGCTTAATGGCCAAATCGCACAATGAGCAGTTCTTC. This sequence joins TRBV7-6 and TRBJ2-1; D is unresolved. The CDR3 is 15 amino acids. In germline, CDR1 is SGHVS, CDR2 FNYEAQ. Trimming stripped 2 bases from V and 5 bases from J, with 13 bases between.

V usage is TRBV30 and J usage is TRBJ1-1; 10 bases are shared with TRBD1. CDR1 is GTSNPN and CDR2 is SVGIG in the germline V gene (reference sequence). CDR3 size: 16 residues. V lost 4 bases to trimming and J lost 1 base; unmatched junction nucleotides: 9. The CDR3 DNA sequence: TGTGCCTGGAAAAGGGACAGGGGTTCAAGGAACACTGAAGCTTTCTTT. Encoded protein: CAWKRDRGSRNTEAFF.

The chain is built from TRBV27 and TRBJ2-5; D may be TRBD2 (5 bases). Germline V gene sequence: CDR1 MNHEY, CDR2 SMNVEV (reference sequence). Trimming pared 5 bases from V and 0 bases from J, leaving 7 bases between. The CDR3 length is 13 residues. The CDR3, as DNA: TGTGCCAGCAGTGCAGCGGACCAAGAGACCCAGTACTTC. It translates to CASSAADQETQYF.

This clone occurred once. The rearrangement joins TRBV5-1 to TRBJ2-2; TRBD2 aligns across 8 bases. The CDR3 extends over 16 amino acids. V was pared by 0 bases and J by 4 bases, with 5 bases of the junction left unmatched. CDR1 and CDR2 from the germline V gene are SGHRS and YFSETQ. The CDR3 DNA sequence: TGCGCCAGCAGCTTGGGTACGGGGGGGCCCACCGGGGAGCTGTTTTTT. This gives the protein CASSLGTGGPTGELFF.

This chain joins TRBV19 and TRBJ1-1; D possibly corresponds to TRBD1 (5 bases). Germline loops: CDR1 LNHDA, CDR2 SQIVND (reference sequence). The CDR3 has 13 amino acids. V was clipped by 5 bases and J by 4 bases, with 11 bases between them. CDR3 amino acids: CASSSQGATEAFF. CDR3 in DNA: TGTGCCAGTAGTTCCCAGGGCGCCACTGAAGCTTTCTTT.

V and J are TRBV11-2 and TRBJ2-5; D is undetermined. CDR3 length equals 13 residues. CDR1 is SGHAT, CDR2 FQNNGV, per germline. The ends were cut back, 7 bases at V and 7 bases at J, with 16 bases in the middle. In DNA, the CDR3 is TGTGCCAGCATCGACACCCTCGGAAGGACCCAGTACTTC. Translation: CASIDTLGRTQYF.

This chain connects TRBV18 to TRBJ2-7, with unresolved D. Germline V gives CDR1 KGHSH, CDR2 LQKENI. Between the trimmed V and J ends, which lost 3 bases and 4 bases, there was a span of 13 bases. The CDR3 runs to 14 residues. In nucleotides, the CDR3 is TGTGCCAGCTCACCTGGAGTTTACCCGTACGAGCAGTACTTC. Translation: CASSPGVYPYEQYF.

The rearrangement links TRBV10-3 to TRBJ1-2; a weak D match, TRBD1 (6 bases). The V end was cut by 8 bases, the J end by 6 bases, with 10 bases between. The CDR3 has 11 residues. Germline V CDR1 and CDR2: ENHRY, SYGVKD. The CDR3 nucleotides read TGTGCCATCCCACAGGGAAATGGCTACACCTTC. It encodes CAIPQGNGYTF.

V gene TRBV6-5 combines with J gene TRBJ1-1; 7 nucleotides match TRBD1. The length of the CDR3 is 13 residues. After removal of 7 bases from V and 3 bases from J, the junction contained 5 bases not matched to a gene. The V gene's germline CDR1 is MNHEY and CDR2 SVGAGI. CDR3 sequence: CASKTGKHTEAFF. The CDR3 DNA is TGTGCCAGCAAGACAGGGAAGCACACTGAAGCTTTCTTT.

The CDR3 here is CASSRTSGGSTDTQYF. Here the CDR3 DNA reads TGTGCCAGCAGCCGGACTAGCGGGGGCAGCACAGATACGCAGTATTTT. This chain connects TRBV5-4 to TRBJ2-3; TRBD2 agrees at 13 bases. V shed 4 bases, J shed 0 bases, and the junction held 2 bases outside the gene matches. Germline V gene sequence: CDR1 SGHNT, CDR2 YYREEE (reference sequence). The CDR3 has 16 amino acids.

This clone was counted between two and nine times. V is TRBV5-1 and J is TRBJ1-6; TRBD1 is a possible D gene (6 bases). The V gene's germline CDR1 is SGHRS and CDR2 YFSETQ. The CDR3 sequence is 15 residues long. Trimming took 5 bases from V and 8 from J, leaving 17 bases between them. This CDR3 reads CASSFRPGADSPLHF. CDR3 DNA sequence: TGCGCCAGCAGTTTTAGGCCAGGGGCGGATTCACCCCTCCACTTT.

This chain connects TRBV30 to TRBJ1-2; 10 bases line up with TRBD1. Germline CDR1 GTSNPN, CDR2 SVGIG (reference sequence). Germline trimming cut 5 bases from V and 5 bases from J; bases unmatched to any gene: 2. The length of the CDR3 is 12 residues. The CDR3 region has the DNA TGTGCCTGGGGGACAGGGGAATATGGCTACACCTTC. This translates into CAWGTGEYGYTF.

The rearrangement links TRBV6-2 or TRBV6-3 to TRBJ2-1, with 8 bases identical to TRBD2. Germline lookup yields CDR1 MNHEY and CDR2 SVGEGT. V shed 7 bases and J 10 bases; nucleotides not matched to a gene: 18. CDR3 length: 16 residues. The CDR3 sequence: CASTPRAAGGRGEQFF. CDR3 nucleotides: TGTGCCAGCACCCCCCGCGCGGCGGGAGGACGAGGCGAGCAGTTCTTC.

The rearrangement joins TRBV5-4 to TRBJ2-7, with 16 positions matching TRBD2. The CDR3 length is 15 residues. From germline, CDR1 is SGHNT and CDR2 YYREEE (reference sequence). With V trimmed by 4 bases and J by 12 bases, 10 bases remained unmatched. In nucleotides, the CDR3 is TGTGCCAGCAGCCTGGATGGGACTAGCGGGGGGGTTGTGTACTTC. This sequence encodes CASSLDGTSGGVVYF.

The rearrangement uses TRBV10-3 and TRBJ2-7, with 8 bases identical to TRBD1. Germline CDR1 ENHRY, CDR2 SYGVKD. The V gene end was trimmed by 4 bases and the J gene end by 2 bases; junction bases not matched to a gene: 16. The CDR3 has 18 residues. The CDR3 region has the DNA TGTGCCATCAGTGTTGGGCAGGGGGCCGCCTCTCCTCCCTACGAGCAGTACTTC. Protein: CAISVGQGAASPPYEQYF.

The chain carries TRBV6-1 and TRBJ2-1; D possibly corresponds to TRBD2 (6 bases). Trimming stripped 2 bases from V and 5 bases from J, with 19 bases between. CDR3 size: 17 residues. Germline CDR1 and CDR2: MNHNS and SASEGT. For the CDR3, the DNA is TGTGCCAGCAGTGAACCCGTTCCGGGACTGGGTGACAATGAGCAGTTCTTC. Translating gives CASSEPVPGLGDNEQFF.

The chain recombines TRBV10-2 with TRBJ1-5; no clear D gene. The germline V gene encodes CDR1 WSHSY and CDR2 SAAADI. There are 12 residues in the CDR3. Trimming took off 3 bases at V and 9 bases at J, with 9 bases between the two ends. In nucleotides, the CDR3 is TGCGCCAGCAGTGATGGTGGCGGGCCCCAGCATTTT. Protein product: CASSDGGGPQHF.

The V call is TRBV4-1, the J call TRBJ2-3, with 11 bases fitting TRBD2. The junction had 8 bases not matched to a gene; V was cut back by 3 bases and J by 6 bases. The CDR3 spans 16 residues. The germline V gene encodes CDR1 MGHRA and CDR2 YSYEKL. CDR3: CASSQPGLAVMDTQYF. The CDR3 DNA reads TGCGCCAGCAGCCAGCCGGGACTAGCGGTCATGGATACGCAGTATTTT.

The chain carries TRBV27 and TRBJ1-2; 7 bases map to TRBD1. This CDR3 contains 15 residues. The germline gives CDR1 MNHEY, CDR2 SMNVEV (reference sequence). J gave up 6 bases and V 6 bases, and 13 bases lay outside the gene matches. The CDR3 nucleotides are TGTGCCAGCAGGCCTCTCGGCAGGGGGGTCGATGGCTACACCTTC. It codes for CASRPLGRGVDGYTF.

The V gene is TRBV27, the J gene TRBJ2-1, with TRBD1 identical over 7 bases. CDR1 is MNHEY, CDR2 SMNVEV, per germline (reference sequence). The V and J ends lost 7 bases and 4 bases, in that order; junction bases with no gene match: 13. There are 16 residues in the CDR3. DNA for the CDR3: TGTGCCAGCACCCATTCAGGGACAGAGACGTACAATGAGCAGTTCTTC. Translating it yields CASTHSGTETYNEQFF.

The chain is built from TRBV28 and TRBJ1-6; TRBD1 aligns across 8 bases. The germline gives CDR1 MDHEN, CDR2 SYDVKM. The CDR3 covers 14 residues. The J segment lost 10 bases and the V segment lost 2 bases, leaving 4 bases of the junction unmatched. This CDR3 reads CASSLPGGQSPLHF. In DNA, the CDR3 is TGTGCCAGCAGTTTACCAGGGGGCCAATCACCCCTCCACTTT.

The rearrangement uses TRBV24-1 and TRBJ2-5, with TRBD2 as a possible D gene (5 bases). Germline V gives CDR1 KGHDR, CDR2 SFDVKD. This CDR3 has 15 amino acids. V was shortened by 3 bases and J by 5 bases, with 15 bases between the two germline ends. The CDR3 reads CATSDLREARETQYF. CDR3 DNA sequence: TGTGCCACCAGTGATCTCCGGGAAGCCAGGGAGACCCAGTACTTC.

V and J are TRBV19 and TRBJ2-3; 7 nucleotides agree with TRBD1. This CDR3 region has 15 residues. Germline loops: CDR1 LNHDA, CDR2 SQIVND (reference sequence). J lost 2 bases, V lost 8 bases, and 10 bases had no gene match. The DNA for the CDR3 is TGTGCCAGTTCTAGGGGGCCCCTTACCACAGATACGCAGTATTTT. Protein: CASSRGPLTTDTQYF.

This rearrangement joins TRBV7-2 to TRBJ2-2; 15 bases are a match to TRBD2. There are 17 residues in the CDR3. Trimming cost V 5 bases and J 6 bases; bases outside gene matches: 7. In germline, CDR1 is SGHTA, CDR2 FQGNSA. This chain's CDR3 is CASSPQGLAGGPGELFF. CDR3 DNA sequence: TGTGCCAGCAGCCCGCAAGGACTAGCGGGGGGGCCCGGGGAGCTGTTTTTT. Full variable domain (remainder filled in from reference TRBV7-2 and TRBJ2-2): GAGVSQSPSNKVTEKGKDVELRCDPISGHTALYWYRQSLGQGLEFLIYFQGNSAPDKSGLPSDRFSAERTGGSVSTLTIQRTQQEDSAVYLCASSPQGLAGGPGELFFGEGSRLTVL.

V gene TRBV6-5 combines with J gene TRBJ2-5; TRBD2 aligns across 8 bases. The junction had 5 bases not matched to a gene; V was cut back by 6 bases and J by 2 bases. This CDR3 contains 14 residues. Germline CDR1 is MNHEY and CDR2 is SVGAGI. CDR3 sequence: CASSPRGVQETQYF. The CDR3 nucleotides read TGTGCCAGCAGCCCGCGGGGGGTACAAGAGACCCAGTACTTC.